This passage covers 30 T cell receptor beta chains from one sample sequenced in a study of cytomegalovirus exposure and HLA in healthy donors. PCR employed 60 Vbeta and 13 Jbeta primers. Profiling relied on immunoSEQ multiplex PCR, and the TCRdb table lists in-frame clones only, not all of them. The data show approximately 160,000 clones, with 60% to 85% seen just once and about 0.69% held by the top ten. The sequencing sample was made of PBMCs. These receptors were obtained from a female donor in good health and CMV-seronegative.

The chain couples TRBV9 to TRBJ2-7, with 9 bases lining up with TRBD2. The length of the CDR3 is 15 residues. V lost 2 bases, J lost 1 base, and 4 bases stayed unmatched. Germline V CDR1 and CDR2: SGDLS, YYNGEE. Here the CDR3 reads CASSVSSGASYEQYF. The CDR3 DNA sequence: TGTGCCAGCAGCGTTTCTAGCGGGGCTTCCTACGAGCAGTACTTC.

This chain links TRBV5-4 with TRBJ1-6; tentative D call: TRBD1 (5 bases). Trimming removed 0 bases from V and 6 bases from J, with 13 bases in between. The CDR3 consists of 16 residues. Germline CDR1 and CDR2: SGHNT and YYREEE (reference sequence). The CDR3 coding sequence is TGTGCCAGCAGCTTGGGGGGCAACGCCGTTAATTCACCCCTCCACTTT. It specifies CASSLGGNAVNSPLHF.

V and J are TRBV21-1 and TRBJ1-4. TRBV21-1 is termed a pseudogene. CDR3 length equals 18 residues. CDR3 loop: CASSKVGGVGGVREKLFF. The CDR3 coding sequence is TGTGCCAGCAGCAAAGTAGGGGGGGTTGGGGGGGTTCGGGAAAAACTGTTTTTT.

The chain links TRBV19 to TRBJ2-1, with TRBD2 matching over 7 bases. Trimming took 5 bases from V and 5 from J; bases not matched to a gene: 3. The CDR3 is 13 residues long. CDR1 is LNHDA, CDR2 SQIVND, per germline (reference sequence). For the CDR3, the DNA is TGTGCCAGTAGTTTGCGGGGGAACAATGAGCAGTTCTTC. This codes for CASSLRGNNEQFF.

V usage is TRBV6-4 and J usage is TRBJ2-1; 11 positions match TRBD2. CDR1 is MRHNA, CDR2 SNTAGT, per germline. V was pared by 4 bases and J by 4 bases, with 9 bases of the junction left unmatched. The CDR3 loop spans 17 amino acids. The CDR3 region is CASSGSGGLAVYNEQFF. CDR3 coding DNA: TGTGCCAGCAGTGGCTCGGGGGGACTAGCGGTATACAATGAGCAGTTCTTC.

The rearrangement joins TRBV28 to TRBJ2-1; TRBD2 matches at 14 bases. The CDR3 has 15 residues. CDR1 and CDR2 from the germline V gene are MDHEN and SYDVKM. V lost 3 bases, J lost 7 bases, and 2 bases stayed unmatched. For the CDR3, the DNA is TGTGCCAGCAGTTTGGGGACTAGCGGGAGTAATGAGCAGTTCTTC. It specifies CASSLGTSGSNEQFF.

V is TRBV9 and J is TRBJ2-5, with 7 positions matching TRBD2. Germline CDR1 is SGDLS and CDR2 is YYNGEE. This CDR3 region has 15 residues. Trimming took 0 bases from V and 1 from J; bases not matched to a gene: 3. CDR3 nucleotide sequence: TGTGCCAGCAGCGTAGCGGGGGGACTCCAAGAGACCCAGTACTTC. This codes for CASSVAGGLQETQYF.

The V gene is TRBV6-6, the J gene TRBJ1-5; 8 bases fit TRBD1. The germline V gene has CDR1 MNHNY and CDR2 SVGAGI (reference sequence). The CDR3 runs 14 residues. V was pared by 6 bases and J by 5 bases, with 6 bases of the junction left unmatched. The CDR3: CASRIDRGHQPQHF. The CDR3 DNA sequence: TGTGCCAGCAGAATCGACAGGGGTCATCAGCCCCAGCATTTT.

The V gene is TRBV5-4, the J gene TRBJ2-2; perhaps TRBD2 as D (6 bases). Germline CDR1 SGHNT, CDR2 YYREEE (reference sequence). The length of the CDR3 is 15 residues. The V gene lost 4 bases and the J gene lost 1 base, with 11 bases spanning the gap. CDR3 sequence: CASSLPSVNTGELFF. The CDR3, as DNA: TGTGCCAGCAGCCTCCCTAGCGTGAACACCGGGGAGCTGTTTTTT.

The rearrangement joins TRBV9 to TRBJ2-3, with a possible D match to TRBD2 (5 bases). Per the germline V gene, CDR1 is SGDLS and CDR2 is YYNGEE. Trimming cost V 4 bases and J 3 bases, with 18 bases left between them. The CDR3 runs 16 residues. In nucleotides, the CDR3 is TGTGCCAGCAGCCCCAACTTGGGAGTTGGTACAGATACGCAGTATTTT. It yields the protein CASSPNLGVGTDTQYF.

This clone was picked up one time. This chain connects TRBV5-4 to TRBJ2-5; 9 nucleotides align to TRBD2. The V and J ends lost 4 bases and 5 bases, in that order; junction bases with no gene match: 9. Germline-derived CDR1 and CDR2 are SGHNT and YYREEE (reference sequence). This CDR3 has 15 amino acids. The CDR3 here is CASSRGGLAYETQYF. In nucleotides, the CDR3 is TGTGCCAGCAGCCGGGGGGGACTAGCTTATGAGACCCAGTACTTC.

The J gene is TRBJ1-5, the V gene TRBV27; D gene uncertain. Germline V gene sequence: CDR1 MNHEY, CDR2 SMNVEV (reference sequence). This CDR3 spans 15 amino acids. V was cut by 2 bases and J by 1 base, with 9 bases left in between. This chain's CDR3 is CASSLGGGSNQPQHF. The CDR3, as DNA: TGTGCCAGCAGTTTAGGAGGTGGGAGCAATCAGCCCCAGCATTTT.

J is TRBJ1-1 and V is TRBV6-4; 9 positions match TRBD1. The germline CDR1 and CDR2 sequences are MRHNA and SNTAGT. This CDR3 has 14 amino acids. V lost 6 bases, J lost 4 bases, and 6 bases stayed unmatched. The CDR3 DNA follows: TGTGCCAGCAGGAGGGACAGGGACGCCACTGAAGCTTTCTTT. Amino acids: CASRRDRDATEAFF.

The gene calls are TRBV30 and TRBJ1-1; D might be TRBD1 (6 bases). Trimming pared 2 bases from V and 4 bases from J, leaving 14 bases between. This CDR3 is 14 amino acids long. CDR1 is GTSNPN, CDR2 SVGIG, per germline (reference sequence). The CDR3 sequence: CAWSPTQGITEAFF. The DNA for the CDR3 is TGTGCCTGGAGTCCAACACAGGGTATCACTGAAGCTTTCTTT.

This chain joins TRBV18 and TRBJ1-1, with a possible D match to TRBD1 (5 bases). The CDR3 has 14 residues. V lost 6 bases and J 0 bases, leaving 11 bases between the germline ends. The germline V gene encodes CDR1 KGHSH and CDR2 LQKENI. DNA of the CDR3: TGTGCCAGCTCGATAGACAGCCTGAACACTGAAGCTTTCTTT. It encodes CASSIDSLNTEAFF.

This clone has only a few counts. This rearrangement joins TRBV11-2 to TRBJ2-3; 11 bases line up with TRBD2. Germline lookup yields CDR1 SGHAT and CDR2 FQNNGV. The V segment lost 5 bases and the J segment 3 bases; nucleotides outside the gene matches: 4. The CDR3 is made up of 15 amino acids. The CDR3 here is CASSLRLAGTDTQYF. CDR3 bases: TGTGCCAGCAGCCTGAGACTAGCGGGGACAGATACGCAGTATTTT.

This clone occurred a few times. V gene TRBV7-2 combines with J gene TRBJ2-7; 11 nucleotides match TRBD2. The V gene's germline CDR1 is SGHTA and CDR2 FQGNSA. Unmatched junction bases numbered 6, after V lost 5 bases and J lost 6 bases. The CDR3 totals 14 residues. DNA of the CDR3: TGTGCCAGCAGCACGGGACTAGCGGCGCCCGAGCAGTACTTC. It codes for CASSTGLAAPEQYF.

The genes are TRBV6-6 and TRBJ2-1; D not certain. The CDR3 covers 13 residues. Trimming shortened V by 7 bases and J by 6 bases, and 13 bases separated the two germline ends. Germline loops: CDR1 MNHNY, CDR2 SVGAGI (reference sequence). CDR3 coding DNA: TGTGCCAGCACCTCCATCCGGAGCAATGAGCAGTTCTTC. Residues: CASTSIRSNEQFF.

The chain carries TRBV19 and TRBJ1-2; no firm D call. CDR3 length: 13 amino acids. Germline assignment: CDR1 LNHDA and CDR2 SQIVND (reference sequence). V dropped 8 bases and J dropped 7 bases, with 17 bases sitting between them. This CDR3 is CASERVAGSGYTF. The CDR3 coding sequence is TGTGCCAGTGAGAGGGTCGCGGGGAGTGGCTACACCTTC.

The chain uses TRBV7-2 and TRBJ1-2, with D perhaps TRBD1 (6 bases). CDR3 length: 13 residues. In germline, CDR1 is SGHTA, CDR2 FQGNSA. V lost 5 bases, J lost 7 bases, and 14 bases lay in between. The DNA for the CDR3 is TGTGCCAGCAGCCCCGGGGGGGCAGGTGGCTACACCTTC. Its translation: CASSPGGAGGYTF. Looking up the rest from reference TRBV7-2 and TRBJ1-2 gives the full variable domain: GAGVSQSPSNKVTEKGKDVELRCDPISGHTALYWYRQSLGQGLEFLIYFQGNSAPDKSGLPSDRFSAERTGGSVSTLTIQRTQQEDSAVYLCASSPGGAGGYTFGSGTRLTVV.

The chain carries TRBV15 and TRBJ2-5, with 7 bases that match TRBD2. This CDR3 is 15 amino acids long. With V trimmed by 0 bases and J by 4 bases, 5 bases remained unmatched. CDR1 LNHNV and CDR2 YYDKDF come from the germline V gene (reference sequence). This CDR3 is CATSRDRGGIETQYF. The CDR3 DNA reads TGTGCCACCAGCAGAGATCGCGGGGGAATAGAGACCCAGTACTTC.

CDR3 nucleotide sequence: TGTGCCTGGAGTGCCTTATTTAGCAATCAGCCCCAGCATTTT. It translates to CAWSALFSNQPQHF. The chain couples TRBV30 to TRBJ1-5; no definite D call. There are 14 residues in the CDR3. Trimming stripped 1 base from V and 0 bases from J, with 7 bases between. Germline CDR1 and CDR2: GTSNPN and SVGIG (reference sequence).

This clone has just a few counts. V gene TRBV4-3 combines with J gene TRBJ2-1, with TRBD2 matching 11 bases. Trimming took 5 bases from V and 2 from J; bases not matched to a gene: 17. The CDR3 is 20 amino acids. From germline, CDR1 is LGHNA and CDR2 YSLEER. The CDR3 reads CASSKWDSGRATGAYNEQFF. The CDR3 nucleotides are TGCGCCAGCAGCAAATGGGATAGCGGGAGGGCCACGGGGGCCTACAATGAGCAGTTCTTC.

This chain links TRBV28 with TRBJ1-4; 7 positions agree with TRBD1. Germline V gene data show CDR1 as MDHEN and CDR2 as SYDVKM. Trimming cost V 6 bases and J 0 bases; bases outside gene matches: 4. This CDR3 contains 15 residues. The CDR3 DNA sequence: TGTGCCAGCAGCTGGGGGACAGCAACTAATGAAAAACTGTTTTTT. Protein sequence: CASSWGTATNEKLFF.

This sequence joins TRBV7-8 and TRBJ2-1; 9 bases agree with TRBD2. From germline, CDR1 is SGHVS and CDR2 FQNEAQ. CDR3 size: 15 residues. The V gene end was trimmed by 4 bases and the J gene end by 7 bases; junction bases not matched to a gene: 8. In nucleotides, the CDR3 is TGTGCCAGCAGCTCGGGACTAGCCCCTTTGAATGAGCAGTTCTTC. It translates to CASSSGLAPLNEQFF.

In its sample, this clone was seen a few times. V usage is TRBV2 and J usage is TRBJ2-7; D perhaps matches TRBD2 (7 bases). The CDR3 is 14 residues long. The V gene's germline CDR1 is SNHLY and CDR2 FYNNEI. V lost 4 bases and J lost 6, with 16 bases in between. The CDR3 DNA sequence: TGTGCCAGCAGTGTTAGGGGGGGGGACTCCGAGCAGTACTTC. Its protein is CASSVRGGDSEQYF.

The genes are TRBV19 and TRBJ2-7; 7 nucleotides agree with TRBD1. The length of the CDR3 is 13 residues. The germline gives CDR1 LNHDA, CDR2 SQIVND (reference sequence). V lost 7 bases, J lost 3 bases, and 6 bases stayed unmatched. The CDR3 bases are TGTGCCAGTACCCCCGGGACAGACTACGAGCAGTACTTC. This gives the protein CASTPGTDYEQYF.

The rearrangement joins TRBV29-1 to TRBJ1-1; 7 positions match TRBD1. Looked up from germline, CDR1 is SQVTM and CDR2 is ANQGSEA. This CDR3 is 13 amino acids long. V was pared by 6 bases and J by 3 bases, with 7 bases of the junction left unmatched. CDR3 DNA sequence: TGCAGCGTAAACAGGGGTAGTGACACTGAAGCTTTCTTT. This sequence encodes CSVNRGSDTEAFF.

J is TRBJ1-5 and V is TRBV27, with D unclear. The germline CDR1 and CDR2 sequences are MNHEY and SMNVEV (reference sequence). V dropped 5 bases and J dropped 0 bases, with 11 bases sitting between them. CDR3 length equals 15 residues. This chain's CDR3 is CASSRVRDSNQPQHF. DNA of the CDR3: TGTGCCAGCAGTCGGGTGAGGGATAGCAATCAGCCCCAGCATTTT.

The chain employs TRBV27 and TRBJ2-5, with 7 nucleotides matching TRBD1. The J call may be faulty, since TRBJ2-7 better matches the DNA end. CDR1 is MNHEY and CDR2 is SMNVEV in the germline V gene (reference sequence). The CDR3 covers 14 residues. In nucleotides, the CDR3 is TGTGCCAGCAGCGTCCGGGACAGCACCTACGAGCAGTACTTC. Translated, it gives CASSVRDSTYEQYF.